A single sample gave rise to the 25 T cell receptor beta chains below, sequenced in a study of cytomegalovirus exposure and HLA in healthy donors. PCR primers comprised 60 Vbeta and 13 Jbeta primers. Generated by immunoSEQ multiplex PCR, the TCRdb table keeps only in-frame clones and is missing some. This sample has 120,000 or so clones, with 60% to 85% found just once. The sample comprised PBMCs. These receptor sequences come from a female donor in good health and CMV-seronegative.

The chain couples TRBV18 to TRBJ1-2, with D possibly matching TRBD1 (5 bases). Germline CDR1 KGHSH, CDR2 LQKENI. CDR3 size: 14 residues. The V gene lost 1 base and the J gene lost 4 bases, with 10 bases spanning the gap. CDR3 DNA sequence: TGTGCCAGCTCACCACAGGGGTCGAGCTATGGCTACACCTTC. It codes for CASSPQGSSYGYTF.

V and J are TRBV11-3 and TRBJ2-7; the D gene is possibly TRBD2 (7 bases). V was shortened by 1 base and J by 6 bases, with 16 bases between the two germline ends. The germline CDR1 and CDR2 sequences are SGHNT and YENEEA. This CDR3 contains 15 residues. CDR3 sequence reads: CASSLARGGDGEQYF. CDR3 bases: TGTGCCAGCAGCTTAGCAAGAGGGGGGGATGGCGAGCAGTACTTC.

The V call is TRBV11-3, the J call TRBJ2-7; the D gene is possibly TRBD2 (6 bases). V shed 1 base and J shed 6 bases, with 13 bases lying between them. The CDR3 has 14 amino acids. Germline V gene sequence: CDR1 SGHNT, CDR2 YENEEA. CDR3 sequence reads: CASSLGEVGGEQYF. CDR3 nucleotides: TGTGCCAGCAGCTTAGGGGAGGTGGGGGGCGAGCAGTACTTC.

This chain connects TRBV30 to TRBJ2-2; possible D gene TRBD2, 6 bases. The germline V gene has CDR1 GTSNPN and CDR2 SVGIG (reference sequence). The length of the CDR3 is 14 residues. Deletions cut 8 bases from V and 6 bases from J, with 19 bases between. CDR3 amino acids: CAGGRLGRAGELFF. The CDR3 bases are TGTGCCGGCGGCCGACTAGGACGGGCCGGGGAGCTGTTTTTT.

The chain recombines TRBV28 with TRBJ1-4, with D uncertain. The germline V gene encodes CDR1 MDHEN and CDR2 SYDVKM. CDR3 length: 13 amino acids. Trimming stripped 2 bases from V and 4 bases from J, with 5 bases between. The CDR3 DNA follows: TGTGCCAGCAGTTTACCCCTTAATGAAAAACTGTTTTTT. This encodes CASSLPLNEKLFF.

This chain links TRBV6-1 with TRBJ1-5, with D hard to call. The CDR3 is 12 residues long. Germline assignment: CDR1 MNHNS and CDR2 SASEGT. Deletions cut 7 bases from V and 7 bases from J, with 11 bases between. CDR3 DNA sequence: TGTGCCAGCATCAGTTCCGGGCAGCCCCAGCATTTT. Its protein product is CASISSGQPQHF.

The J gene is TRBJ2-3, the V gene TRBV28; D perhaps matches TRBD2 (5 bases). From germline, CDR1 is MDHEN and CDR2 SYDVKM. CDR3 length: 13 residues. V was trimmed by 8 bases and J by 4 bases, leaving 13 bases between them. CDR3 coding DNA: TGTGCCAGCTGTGAGGGAGCGGCAGATACGCAGTATTTT. Its protein is CASCEGAADTQYF. Together with reference TRBV28 and TRBJ2-3, the CDR3 gives the full variable domain: DVKVTQSSRYLVKRTGEKVFLECVQDMDHENMFWYRQDPGLGLRLIYFSYDVKMKEKGDIPEGYSVSREKKERFSLILESASTNQTSMYLCASCEGAADTQYFGPGTRLTVL.

This chain connects TRBV4-2 to TRBJ2-7, with 7 bases lining up with TRBD2. V lost 5 bases, J lost 7 bases, and 11 bases stayed unmatched. Per germline, CDR1 LGHNA and CDR2 YNFKEQ. CDR3 length: 14 residues. The CDR3 loop reads CASSSRGGAGEQYF. Written as DNA, the CDR3 is TGTGCCAGCAGCAGCCGCGGGGGTGCGGGAGAGCAGTACTTC.

This chain uses TRBV10-3 with TRBJ2-2; 10 nucleotides align to TRBD2. CDR3 length equals 16 residues. Germline assignment: CDR1 ENHRY and CDR2 SYGVKD. Losses at the gene ends were 8 bases for V and 0 bases for J; bases not matched to a gene: 6. In DNA form, the CDR3 reads TGTGCCATCGCTACTAGCGGGACCCCGAACACCGGGGAGCTGTTTTTT. Translated, it gives CAIATSGTPNTGELFF.

This clone was recorded only once. This chain joins TRBV4-2 and TRBJ2-7, with D maybe TRBD1 (7 bases). CDR3 length: 15 amino acids. CDR1 and CDR2 (germline): LGHNA, YNFKEQ. The germline V and J ends were trimmed by 4 bases and 0 bases, with 13 bases remaining between them. This CDR3 is CASSPTGEASYEQYF. The CDR3, as DNA: TGTGCCAGCAGCCCCACAGGGGAGGCCTCCTACGAGCAGTACTTC.

V is TRBV5-1 and J is TRBJ1-3; TRBD1 is a possible D gene (6 bases). This CDR3 comprises 15 residues. With 5 bases removed from V and 0 bases from J, the gap between germline ends came to 12 bases. Germline CDR1 is SGHRS and CDR2 is YFSETQ. CDR3 sequence: CASREGGGSGNTIYF. CDR3 bases: TGCGCCAGCAGAGAGGGAGGGGGCTCTGGAAACACCATATATTTT.

The J gene is TRBJ1-2, the V gene TRBV7-2, with D uncertain. Trimming took 0 bases from V and 7 from J, leaving 12 bases between them. Germline CDR1 is SGHTA and CDR2 is FQGNSA. This CDR3 has 14 amino acids. The CDR3 loop is CASSLAADLSGYTF. CDR3 nucleotide sequence: TGTGCCAGCAGCTTAGCCGCGGATCTGAGTGGCTACACCTTC.

This clone was seen more than once but under ten times. One end of the junction is discordant with germline, which a read error may explain. J is TRBJ2-7 and V is TRBV13; the match to TRBD2 covers 7 bases. Germline CDR1 PRHDT, CDR2 FYEKMQ (reference sequence). There are 13 residues in the CDR3. CDR3 nucleotide sequence: TGTGCCAGCAGCCTAGGGACTAACTACGAGCAGTACTTC. It codes for CASSLGTNYEQYF.

This clone was seen once. The gene calls are TRBV5-1 and TRBJ1-1; D possibly corresponds to TRBD1 (6 bases). The V gene's germline CDR1 is SGHRS and CDR2 YFSETQ. Between the trimmed V and J ends, which lost 3 bases and 2 bases, there was a span of 17 bases. This CDR3 has 16 amino acids. This chain's CDR3 is CASSSWGGTSNTEAFF. CDR3 DNA sequence: TGCGCCAGCAGCTCGTGGGGGGGGACATCTAACACTGAAGCTTTCTTT.

This sequence joins TRBV7-9 and TRBJ1-2; 8 bases align to TRBD1. CDR3 length: 14 residues. Germline V gene data show CDR1 as SEHNR and CDR2 as FQNEAQ (reference sequence). V was pared by 4 bases and J by 7 bases, with 8 bases of the junction left unmatched. This CDR3 is CASSSGQANGGYTF. For the CDR3, the DNA is TGTGCCAGCAGCTCGGGACAGGCGAACGGTGGCTACACCTTC. Together with reference TRBV7-9 and TRBJ1-2, the CDR3 gives the full variable domain: DTGVSQNPRHKITKRGQNVTFRCDPISEHNRLYWYRQTLGQGPEFLTYFQNEAQLEKSRLLSDRFSAERPKGSFSTLEIQRTEQGDSAMYLCASSSGQANGGYTFGSGTRLTVV.

The V call is TRBV7-9, the J call TRBJ2-7, with D perhaps TRBD2 (5 bases). This CDR3 spans 12 amino acids. Germline V gene data show CDR1 as SEHNR and CDR2 as FQNEAQ (reference sequence). Trimming stripped 3 bases from V and 6 bases from J, with 9 bases between. The CDR3 nucleotides read TGTGCCAGCAGCTTCGGGGTCGCCGAGCAGTACTTC. It encodes CASSFGVAEQYF.

In this sample, this clone turned up a few times. The genes are TRBV6-4 and TRBJ2-6; D is ambiguous. V was clipped by 0 bases and J by 0 bases, with 3 bases between them. Germline loops: CDR1 MRHNA, CDR2 SNTAGT. The CDR3 totals 15 residues. CDR3 sequence reads: CASSDSSSGANVLTF. The DNA of the CDR3 is TGTGCCAGCAGTGACTCGAGCTCTGGGGCCAACGTCCTGACTTTC.

The chain recombines TRBV27 with TRBJ2-3; 12 nucleotides align to TRBD2. The CDR3 runs 16 residues. J gave up 4 bases and V 5 bases, and 7 bases lay outside the gene matches. Germline loops: CDR1 MNHEY, CDR2 SMNVEV (reference sequence). CDR3 protein: CASSHLAGGPSDTQYF. CDR3 DNA: TGTGCCAGCAGTCATCTAGCGGGGGGGCCATCAGATACGCAGTATTTT.

The rearrangement uses TRBV9 and TRBJ2-1; TRBD1 matches 8 bases. The CDR3 extends over 16 amino acids. Germline values: CDR1 SGDLS, CDR2 YYNGEE. The ends lost 3 bases at V and 4 bases at J; junction bases unmatched: 9. Written as DNA, the CDR3 is TGTGCCAGCAGCGCCGGGACAGGAACCGTGTACAATGAGCAGTTCTTC. It yields the protein CASSAGTGTVYNEQFF.

The chain is built from TRBV5-3 and TRBJ1-3; D call uncertain. TRBV5-3 falls under the ORF class, with uncertain function. The CDR3 consists of 14 residues. The V gene lost 0 bases and the J gene lost 3 bases, with 7 bases spanning the gap. The CDR3 sequence is CARSLAVCGNTIYF. CDR3 coding DNA: TGTGCCAGAAGCTTGGCTGTGTGTGGAAACACCATATATTTT.

The V gene is TRBV25-1, the J gene TRBJ2-6; 7 bases agree with TRBD2. The germline V gene has CDR1 MGHDK and CDR2 SYGVNS. The CDR3 spans 17 residues. J was trimmed by 1 base and V by 6 bases; bases with no gene match: 9. The CDR3 coding sequence is TGTGCCAGCAGCGGGGAGGGGAGAGGGTCTGGGGCCAACGTCCTGACTTTC. Protein product: CASSGEGRGSGANVLTF.

CDR3 sequence reads: CASSPSNQRKYNEQFF. For the CDR3, the DNA is TGTGCCAGCAGCCCCAGTAACCAGCGGAAATACAATGAGCAGTTCTTC. The chain has TRBV7-6 and TRBJ2-1, with D tentatively TRBD2 (5 bases). This CDR3 comprises 16 residues. The V end was cut by 5 bases, the J end by 4 bases, with 18 bases between. Per germline, CDR1 SGHVS and CDR2 FNYEAQ.

The chain couples TRBV11-1 to TRBJ2-5, with TRBD2 matching 9 bases. Germline trimming cut 5 bases from V and 3 bases from J; bases unmatched to any gene: 13. CDR1 is SGHAT and CDR2 is FQDESV in the germline V gene (reference sequence). This CDR3 is 17 amino acids long. This chain's CDR3 is CASSHSGSGMREETQYF. CDR3 sequence (DNA): TGTGCCAGCAGCCATAGCGGGAGTGGGATGAGGGAAGAGACCCAGTACTTC.

This clone was counted once. This chain uses TRBV11-3 with TRBJ2-5, with 11 bases fitting TRBD1. The CDR3 totals 15 residues. The trim removed 5 bases at V and 5 bases at J, leaving 7 bases unmatched. The germline gives CDR1 SGHNT, CDR2 YENEEA. In DNA form, the CDR3 reads TGTGCCAGCAGCGTAGCCGGGACAGGGGGGGAGACCCAGTACTTC. Residues: CASSVAGTGGETQYF.

This chain joins TRBV6-5 and TRBJ1-3; no clear D. CDR1 MNHEY and CDR2 SVGAGI come from the germline V gene. V gave up 1 base and J gave up 0 bases, with 7 bases separating them. The CDR3 runs to 15 residues. The CDR3 DNA reads as TGTGCCAGCAGTTACTTTGGCAGCTCTGGAAACACCATATATTTT. The encoded protein is CASSYFGSSGNTIYF.